Reported below is one TCR beta chain. Its antigen remains undetermined. Per-nucleotide qualities are absent, and no much larger clonotype sits a single base away. Clipping removes 5 bases from V and 7 bases from J, with 20 as the unmatched junction base count. Per the germline V gene, SGHTA is the CDR1 and FQGNSA is the CDR2. The CDR3 runs 18 residues from the cysteine to the phenylalanine. Left in the record is the CDR3 DNA by itself, 54 bases read in frame from the first base. These data come from a study of blood T cell repertoires in COVID-19 (dated by TCRdb to the early 2020s). As for the study more broadly: The collaborator samples originated in the United States, Italy and Spain and spanned the acute and convalescent phases of COVID-19. The prospective study material was composed of cDNA or gDNA derived from T cells, B-cell-depleted T cells, or PBMCs. The dataset comprised deeply sampled blood TCRbeta repertoires from subjects exposed to, actively infected with, or recovered from COVID-19. The repertoires were made available in a free public database intended to serve as a resource for research on the immune response to SARS-CoV-2. The samples were drawn from two sources: the first 160 participants of the ongoing ImmuneRACE study, and approximately 1,300 subjects contributed by 6 global collaborators. The sample metadata nearly always contained a de-identified subject ID, COVID-19 status, age in years and sex. Where available, HLA class I and class II types were obtained from metadata supplied by the sample provider rather than from assay-based typing. Beyond this particular receptor, the publication reports: Clinical and demographic metadata were provided uncurated, with the amount varying by source and participant.

TCRbeta CDR3 regions were amplified from genomic DNA using the immunoSEQ Assay, a bias-controlled multiplex PCR. The published analysis was carried out like this. Within the assay, amplification of reference gene primers was used to estimate how many nucleated cells each sample contained. Sequence reads were collapsed and filtered to measure the absolute abundance of every unique TCRbeta CDR3 rearrangement. For each sample, productive Simpson clonality was calculated as the square root of Simpson's diversity index across productive rearrangements. Drawn from immuneACCESS, this table holds only the in-frame rearrangements with V and J called that TCRdb kept. Clones are partly lost; checked studies trace under half to an unresolved V gene and leave the rest unexplained. V, J and clone size are those of that table, while D and trimming were read from the DNA. The sample table contains about 73,000 clones; only one count was recorded for more than 65% of them. Around 27% of the sample belongs to the ten largest clones.

Collaborating institutions collected whole blood in K2EDTA tubes following their own protocols. For TCRbeta analysis, collaborators shipped samples in one of three forms: frozen whole blood, isolated PBMCs, or DNA extracted from either of those sample types. The chain is assembled from TRBV7-2 and TRBJ2-1; 7 nucleotides in the junction match TRBD2. The source material was peripheral blood. The sequence came from a human donor in a cohort sampled during active COVID-19. Read as DNA, the sequence is TGTGCCAGCAGCATAGGTTCCTCCCCGTTAGCGGGTAGGAATGAGCAGTTCTTC. This yields the protein CASSIGSSPLAGRNEQFF. The full variable domain, completed from the reference TRBV7-2 and TRBJ2-1 proteins outside the CDR3, reads GAGVSQSPSNKVTEKGKDVELRCDPISGHTALYWYRQSLGQGLEFLIYFQGNSAPDKSGLPSDRFSAERTGGSVSTLTIQRTQQEDSAVYLCASSIGSSPLAGRNEQFFGPGTRLTVL.